This is a list of T cell receptor beta chains from one sample in a study of blood T cell repertoires in COVID-19. Using immunoSEQ multiplex PCR, the repertoire was profiled, and TCRdb retains in-frame clones only, with some absent. Here the sample spans roughly 160,000 clones, around 80% being singletons. Sequenced: peripheral blood. Receptors originate from a woman in her 70s who had recovered from COVID-19. CDR3s include the opening cysteine and the closing phenylalanine or tryptophan. D genes are given only for firm matches. Clone size, where shown, is once, few, many, or a class for clones that have expanded.

v_gene	abundance	j_gene	len	d_gene	CDR3aa	CDR3nt
TRBV5-1	-	TRBJ1-3	17	-	CASSLEGQGHSGNTIYF	TGCGCCAGCAGCTTGGAGGGGCAGGGCCACTCTGGAAACACCATATATTTT
TRBV9	-	TRBJ2-2	15	TRBD1	CASRTGTGSTGELFF	TGTGCCAGCAGGACCGGGACAGGGTCTACCGGGGAGCTGTTTTTT
TRBV11-2	-	TRBJ2-7	15	TRBD1	CASSSADRATYEQYF	TGTGCCAGCAGCTCCGCCGACAGGGCCACCTACGAGCAGTACTTC
TRBV30	-	TRBJ1-1	12	-	CAWSRVNTEAFF	TGTGCCTGGAGTCGTGTGAACACTGAAGCTTTCTTT
TRBV24-1	-	TRBJ2-7	16	TRBD2	CATSDPRTSGGYEQYF	TGTGCCACCAGTGACCCCCGGACTAGCGGGGGTTACGAGCAGTACTTC
TRBV5-1	-	TRBJ2-7	15	TRBD2	CASSLGRGASYEQYF	TGCGCCAGCAGCTTGGGGCGGGGGGCGTCCTACGAGCAGTACTTC
TRBV30	-	TRBJ1-2	13	-	CAWTGGVGYGYTF	TGTGCCTGGACCGGGGGTGTGGGCTATGGCTACACCTTC
TRBV5-4	-	TRBJ1-4	14	TRBD1	CATGDRATNEKLFF	TGTGCCACCGGGGACAGAGCAACTAATGAAAAACTGTTTTTT
TRBV20-1	-	TRBJ2-3	14	TRBD2	CSASIRGGTDTQYF	TGCAGTGCTAGTATCCGGGGGGGCACAGATACGCAGTATTTT
TRBV15	-	TRBJ2-6	15	-	CATTGNPSGANVLTF	TGTGCCACCACGGGGAACCCCTCTGGGGCCAACGTCCTGACTTTC
TRBV23-1	-	TRBJ1-2	13	-	CASSRGREDGYTF	TGCGCCAGCAGTCGCGGCAGGGAGGATGGCTACACCTTC
TRBV9	-	TRBJ2-5	17	TRBD2	CAPRVGASRGGQETQYF	TGTGCCCCCCGCGTAGGGGCTAGCCGGGGGGGGCAAGAGACCCAGTACTTC
TRBV27	-	TRBJ2-7	13	TRBD1	CASSRTGFYEQYF	TGTGCCAGCAGCCGGACAGGGTTCTACGAGCAGTACTTC
TRBV19	-	TRBJ1-1	14	-	CASSTPGGRGEAFF	TGTGCCAGTAGTACTCCCGGGGGACGGGGTGAAGCTTTCTTT
TRBV3-1/TRBV3-2	-	TRBJ1-1	16	-	CASRMLISGTNTEAFF	TGTGCCAGCAGAATGCTTATCTCCGGGACTAACACTGAAGCTTTCTTT
TRBV11-3	-	TRBJ2-1	19	TRBD2	CASSLNGLAGGPWYNEQFF	TGTGCCAGCAGTCTTAATGGCCTAGCGGGAGGGCCTTGGTACAATGAGCAGTTCTTC
TRBV11-3	-	TRBJ2-3	15	-	CASSSRGGVTDTQYF	TGTGCCAGCAGCTCAAGGGGTGGGGTCACAGATACGCAGTATTTT
TRBV3-1/TRBV3-2	-	TRBJ2-1	16	TRBD2	CASSPTERGGDNEQFF	TGTGCCAGCAGCCCTACCGAGCGGGGGGGTGACAACGAGCAGTTCTTC
TRBV4-3	-	TRBJ2-1	18	TRBD2	CASSQGPTSGRTYNEQFF	TGCGCCAGCAGCCAAGGCCCCACTAGCGGGAGGACCTACAATGAGCAGTTCTTC
TRBV28	-	TRBJ2-3	12	-	CASSPNTDTQYF	TGTGCCAGCAGTCCTAACACAGATACGCAGTATTTT
TRBV4-1	-	TRBJ2-3	15	TRBD2	CASSHQGGGTDTQYF	TGCGCCAGCAGCCACCAGGGAGGGGGCACAGATACGCAGTATTTT
TRBV6-2/TRBV6-3	-	TRBJ1-5	19	-	CASSYSMRKGGGAEQPQHF	TGTGCCAGCAGTTACTCGATGCGGAAAGGGGGGGGCGCAGAGCAGCCCCAGCATTTT
TRBV11-3	once	TRBJ2-1	16	TRBD1	CASSLDGWTGVNEQFF	TGTGCCAGCAGCTTAGACGGGTGGACAGGGGTCAATGAGCAGTTCTTC
TRBV30	-	TRBJ2-5	15	TRBD2	CAWSVPARGQETQYF	TGTGCCTGGAGTGTACCCGCGCGGGGGCAAGAGACCCAGTACTTC
TRBV6-2/TRBV6-3	-	TRBJ2-7	14	-	CASSPGTSYYEQYF	TGTGCCAGCAGCCCCGGGACATCATACTACGAGCAGTACTTC
TRBV2	-	TRBJ1-2	11	-	CASREFDGYTF	TGTGCCAGCAGGGAATTCGATGGCTACACCTTC
TRBV7-8	-	TRBJ2-7	14	TRBD2	CASSPGGRAYEQYF	TGTGCCAGCAGCCCGGGCGGGAGGGCCTACGAGCAGTACTTC
TRBV2	-	TRBJ2-7	18	TRBD2	CASRIIPPGAGRVYEQYF	TGTGCCAGCCGAATAATCCCGCCCGGGGCAGGGAGGGTCTACGAGCAGTACTTC
TRBV7-9	-	TRBJ2-5	18	TRBD2	CASSFRLAGGPWQETQYF	TGTGCCAGCAGCTTTAGGCTAGCGGGAGGGCCCTGGCAAGAGACCCAGTACTTC
TRBV29-1	-	TRBJ1-2	13	-	CAGRPAANYGYTF	TGCGCCGGGAGGCCCGCCGCTAACTATGGCTACACCTTC
TRBV19	-	TRBJ1-1	13	TRBD1	CASGTGGLTEAFF	TGTGCCAGTGGGACAGGGGGATTGACTGAAGCTTTCTTT
TRBV7-2	-	TRBJ2-3	13	-	CASRGPSADTQYF	TGTGCCAGCAGGGGGCCCTCCGCAGATACGCAGTATTTT
TRBV27	-	TRBJ2-7	16	TRBD2	CASSFHRLGEGYEQYF	TGTGCCAGCAGTTTCCACAGGCTAGGGGAGGGCTACGAGCAGTACTTC
TRBV11-3	-	TRBJ2-7	14	TRBD2	CASSHRLAPYEQYF	TGTGCCAGCAGCCACCGACTAGCCCCCTACGAGCAGTACTTC
TRBV12-3/TRBV12-4	few	TRBJ1-2	13	-	CASSPLRDNGYTF	TGTGCCAGCAGCCCACTGCGGGATAATGGCTACACCTTC
TRBV5-1	few	TRBJ1-2	14	TRBD1	CASSFDRGHYGYTF	TGCGCCAGCAGCTTCGACAGGGGGCACTATGGCTACACCTTC
TRBV5-1	-	TRBJ1-6	16	TRBD1	CASSDRDRGHNSPLHF	TGCGCCAGCAGCGACCGGGACAGGGGCCACAATTCACCCCTCCACTTT
TRBV27	-	TRBJ1-5	15	-	CASSHRGRGNQPQHF	TGTGCCAGCAGTCACCGGGGGAGGGGGAATCAGCCCCAGCATTTT
TRBV4-2	-	TRBJ2-7	16	TRBD2	CASSQFWGGSPYEQYF	TGTGCCAGCAGCCAATTCTGGGGGGGTAGCCCCTACGAGCAGTACTTC
TRBV9	-	TRBJ2-7	15	-	CASSVGPDGGYEQYF	TGTGCCAGCAGCGTAGGGCCTGACGGGGGCTACGAGCAGTACTTC
TRBV5-4	few	TRBJ1-1	15	-	CASREGPAENTEAFF	TGTGCCAGCAGGGAGGGCCCGGCCGAGAACACTGAAGCTTTCTTT
TRBV10-3	-	TRBJ2-1	14	-	CAISQRDTYNEQFF	TGTGCCATCAGTCAAAGGGACACCTACAATGAGCAGTTCTTC
TRBV5-6	-	TRBJ2-7	14	TRBD1	CASSVGTVLYEQYF	TGTGCCAGCAGCGTTGGGACAGTGCTCTACGAGCAGTACTTC
TRBV5-1	once	TRBJ2-3	14	TRBD2	CASSPSGSADTQYF	TGCGCCAGCAGCCCTAGCGGGAGTGCGGATACGCAGTATTTT
TRBV6-1	-	TRBJ2-2	16	TRBD1	CASSDPGQWNTGELFF	TGTGCCAGCAGTGACCCGGGACAGTGGAACACCGGGGAGCTGTTTTTT
TRBV4-1	-	TRBJ2-7	13	-	CASSQVWGVEQYF	TGCGCCAGCAGCCAAGTCTGGGGGGTCGAGCAGTACTTC
TRBV5-5	-	TRBJ1-4	16	TRBD1	CASSLALDRVLEKLFF	TGTGCCAGCAGCTTGGCTCTTGACAGGGTCCTTGAAAAACTGTTTTTT
TRBV6-5	-	TRBJ1-5	12	-	CASGRGNQPQHF	TGTGCCAGCGGGAGGGGCAATCAGCCCCAGCATTTT
TRBV28	once	TRBJ1-4	13	-	CASRATTNEKLFF	TGTGCCAGCAGGGCAACAACTAATGAAAAACTGTTTTTT
TRBV18	-	TRBJ1-6	16	-	CASSPLESPVRTPLHF	TGTGCCAGCTCACCACTGGAAAGCCCGGTGAGGACACCCCTCCACTTT
TRBV2	-	TRBJ1-3	13	-	CASSESEGNTIYF	TGTGCCAGCAGTGAATCGGAGGGAAACACCATATATTTT
TRBV11-2	-	TRBJ2-1	15	-	CASSPGGVAYNEQFF	TGTGCCAGCAGCCCAGGCGGGGTAGCCTACAATGAGCAGTTCTTC
TRBV18	-	TRBJ1-1	15	-	CASSPSGDLNTEAFF	TGTGCCAGCTCACCATCCGGGGATTTGAACACTGAAGCTTTCTTT
TRBV6-5	once	TRBJ1-1	12	-	CATHRVGGEAFF	TGTGCCACCCACAGGGTTGGGGGTGAAGCTTTCTTT